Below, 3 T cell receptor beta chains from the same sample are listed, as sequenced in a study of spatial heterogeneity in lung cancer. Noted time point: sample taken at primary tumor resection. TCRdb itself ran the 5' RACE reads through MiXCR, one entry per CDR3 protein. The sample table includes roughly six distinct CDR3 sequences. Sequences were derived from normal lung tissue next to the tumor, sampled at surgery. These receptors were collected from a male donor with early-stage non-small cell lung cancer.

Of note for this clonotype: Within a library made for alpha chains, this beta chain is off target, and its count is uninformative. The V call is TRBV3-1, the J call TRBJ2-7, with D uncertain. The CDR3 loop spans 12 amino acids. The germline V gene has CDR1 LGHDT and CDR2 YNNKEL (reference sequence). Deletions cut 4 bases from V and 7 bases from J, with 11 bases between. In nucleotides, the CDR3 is TGTGCCAGCAGCCGCACCAAGAGGGAGCAGTACTTC. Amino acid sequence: CASSRTKREQYF.

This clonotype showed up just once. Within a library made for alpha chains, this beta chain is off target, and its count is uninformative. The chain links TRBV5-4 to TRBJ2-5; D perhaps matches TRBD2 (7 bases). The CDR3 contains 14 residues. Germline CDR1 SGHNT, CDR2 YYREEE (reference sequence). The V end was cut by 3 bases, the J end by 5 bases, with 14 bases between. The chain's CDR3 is CASSSPRGGETQYF. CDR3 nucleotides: TGTGCCAGCAGCTCCCCTAGGGGGGGGGAGACCCAGTACTTC.

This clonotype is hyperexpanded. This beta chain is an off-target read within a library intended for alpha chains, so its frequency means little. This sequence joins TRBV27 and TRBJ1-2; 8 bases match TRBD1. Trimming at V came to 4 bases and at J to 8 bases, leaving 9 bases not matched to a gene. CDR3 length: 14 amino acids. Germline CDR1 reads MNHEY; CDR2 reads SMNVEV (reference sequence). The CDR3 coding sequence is TGTGCCAGCAGTTCCGGGACAGGTTCGAAAGGCTACACCTTC. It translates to CASSSGTGSKGYTF.